This is a list of T cell receptor beta chains from one sample in a study of cytomegalovirus exposure and HLA in healthy donors. Sequencing was performed with immunoSEQ multiplex PCR; in TCRdb, only in-frame clones are kept and a portion is missing. This table holds about 110,000 clones, approximately 81% found once. Sequenced: PBMCs. The receptor set was obtained from a man aged 25 to 40 in good health and CMV-seronegative. The CDR3 runs from the conserved cysteine through the conserved F or W. D genes are given only for firm matches. Expanded clones are given a class, and other clones once, few, many or no size at all.

NA,TRBJ2-3,NA,TRBV9,TGTGCCAGCAGTGGTACCGGGGATACGCAGTATTTT,CASSGTGDTQYF
NA,TRBJ2-7,NA,TRBV21-1,TGTGCCAGCGGATCTCAACAGGAAGGCGAGCAGTACTTC,CASGSQQEGEQYF
NA,TRBJ2-3,TRBD2,TRBV5-1,TGCGCCAGCAGCTGGGGACTAGCGGCCTCCACAGATACGCAGTATTTT,CASSWGLAASTDTQYF
NA,TRBJ2-7,TRBD1,TRBV27,TGTGCCAGCAAGCCGGGACAGGCCTCCTACGAGCAGTACTTC,CASKPGQASYEQYF
NA,TRBJ1-2,NA,TRBV5-6,TGTGCCAGCAGCACGCGTCGGGGGGATGGCTACACCTTC,CASSTRRGDGYTF
NA,TRBJ2-7,NA,TRBV15,TGTGCCACCAGCAGAGATAGTCATTCAGTTAGCGGAGGGCCCTACGAGCAGTACTTC,CATSRDSHSVSGGPYEQYF
NA,TRBJ2-5,TRBD2,TRBV27,TGTGCCAGCAGTTTATCCGGGGGGGCCGGTGAGACCCAGTACTTC,CASSLSGGAGETQYF
once,TRBJ1-3,NA,TRBV7-2,TGTGCCAGCAGCCCCGGGTCTATTGGAAGCACCATATATTTT,CASSPGSIGSTIYF
NA,TRBJ2-4,TRBD1,TRBV15,TGTGCCACCAGCAGAGTAGGGGGCAGCAAAAACATTCAGTACTTC,CATSRVGGSKNIQYF
NA,TRBJ2-1,NA,TRBV7-2,TGTGCCAGCAGCGTTACCGGGGGGCCGCCATCCTACAATGAGCAGTTCTTC,CASSVTGGPPSYNEQFF
NA,TRBJ1-1,TRBD1,TRBV10-1,TGCGCCAGCAGTCGGACAGGGGCCGCCGCTGAAGCTTTCTTT,CASSRTGAAAEAFF
NA,TRBJ1-4,TRBD1,TRBV7-2,TGTGCCAGCAGCTCCGGACAGGCAACTAATGAAAAACTGTTTTTT,CASSSGQATNEKLFF
NA,TRBJ1-1,TRBD1,TRBV6-5,TGTGCCAGCAGTCCCTCTTCGGGACAGCATGAAGCTTTCTTT,CASSPSSGQHEAFF
NA,TRBJ2-7,TRBD1,TRBV7-9,TGTGCCAGCAGCTTAGGGGGACAGGGCGGCGAGCAGTACTTC,CASSLGGQGGEQYF
NA,TRBJ2-5,TRBD2,TRBV25-1,TGTGCCAGCAGTGTGGGAGGGTTTTCCATCCAAGAGACCCAGTACTTC,CASSVGGFSIQETQYF
NA,TRBJ1-4,TRBD1,TRBV19,TGTGCCAGTAGTTCGGGACAGGCAAATGAAAAACTGTTTTTT,CASSSGQANEKLFF
NA,TRBJ1-6,NA,TRBV6-5,TGTGCCAGCAGCCGACAGGCCAATAATTCACCCCTCCACTTT,CASSRQANNSPLHF
few,TRBJ1-2,NA,TRBV5-1,TGCGCCAGCAGCTTGGTCCAGAACTATGGCTACACCTTC,CASSLVQNYGYTF
NA,TRBJ2-1,NA,TRBV13,TGTGCCAGCAGCTTAGGGGAGAGCTCCTACAATGAGCAGTTCTTC,CASSLGESSYNEQFF
NA,TRBJ2-1,TRBD2,TRBV13,TGTGCCAGCAGCTTATTAGCCAGCGGGAATGGCAATGAGCAGTTCTTC,CASSLLASGNGNEQFF
NA,TRBJ2-3,TRBD2,TRBV19,TGTGCCAGTAGTATGTCCGGACTAGCGGGGGACACAGATACGCAGTATTTT,CASSMSGLAGDTDTQYF
NA,TRBJ1-2,TRBD1,TRBV16,TGTGCCAGCAGCCAATCAAGTACAGGGGGTGGCTACACCTTC,CASSQSSTGGGYTF
once,TRBJ1-4,TRBD1,TRBV6-5,TGTGCCAGCAGCCGACAGGGTGCGAAACTGTTTTTT,CASSRQGAKLFF
NA,TRBJ1-6,TRBD1,TRBV5-6,TGTGCCAGCAGCTTGCCGGGACAGGGGGCGCGTTCACCCCTCCACTTT,CASSLPGQGARSPLHF
NA,TRBJ2-5,NA,TRBV7-2,TGTGCCAGCAGCTTAGATTATTCGACCCAGTACTTC,CASSLDYSTQYF
NA,TRBJ1-2,NA,TRBV4-1,TGCGCCAGCAGCCAAGTAGGGGAAGACTTCTATGGCTACACCTTC,CASSQVGEDFYGYTF
NA,TRBJ2-1,NA,TRBV7-6,TGTGCCAGCAGTTCGAGGGTAGGGCAGGGGATCAATGAGCAGTTCTTC,CASSSRVGQGINEQFF
NA,TRBJ2-5,TRBD1,TRBV5-6,TGTGCCAGCAGCTACAGGGGTGGTAGAGAGACCCAGTACTTC,CASSYRGGRETQYF
NA,TRBJ1-1,TRBD1,TRBV27,TGTGCCAGCAGTTTATCCGGGAGGGACAGGGTGATCCCTATGAACACTGAAGCTTTCTTT,CASSLSGRDRVIPMNTEAFF
NA,TRBJ1-5,NA,TRBV10-3,TGTGCCATAAAGCAGGGTTTCTGGGCTTATAGCAATCAGCCCCAGCATTTT,CAIKQGFWAYSNQPQHF
once,TRBJ1-4,TRBD1,TRBV5-5,TGTGCCAGCAGCTTTCTCCCGACAGGGGAAAAACTGTTTTTT,CASSFLPTGEKLFF
NA,TRBJ2-5,NA,TRBV10-3,TGTGCCATCAGTGATAAGGGACTAGGGGGCAGGGAGACCCAGTACTTC,CAISDKGLGGRETQYF
few,TRBJ2-7,NA,TRBV5-1,TGCGCCAGCAGCTTGGCCATAACAGGTTACTCCTACGAGCAGTACTTC,CASSLAITGYSYEQYF
NA,TRBJ2-7,TRBD2,TRBV10-2,TGCGCCAGTCGACACCTAGCGGGGGGACAGCAGTACTTC,CASRHLAGGQQYF
NA,TRBJ2-5,NA,TRBV19,TGTGCCAGTAGTAGAGGAGGGACAGCCTTTCAAGAGACCCAGTACTTC,CASSRGGTAFQETQYF
few,TRBJ1-2,NA,TRBV6-1,TGTGCCAGCAGTGACACTGGGGGGGACTATGGCTACACCTTC,CASSDTGGDYGYTF
few,TRBJ2-1,NA,TRBV19,TGTGCCAGTAGTATTGCAGGGGATGAGCAGTTCTTC,CASSIAGDEQFF
NA,TRBJ1-5,TRBD1,TRBV28,TGTGCCAGCAGTTTAGAATGGCGGTTTGTGGGACAGGGTCAGCCCCAGCATTTT,CASSLEWRFVGQGQPQHF
NA,TRBJ1-1,NA,TRBV25-1,TGTGCCAGCAGTGATTCCGGGACGGGAGGGACTGAAGCTTTCTTT,CASSDSGTGGTEAFF
NA,TRBJ2-1,NA,TRBV4-1,TGCGCCAGCAGCCAAGGGGTAGCGATGATCGGAAATGAGCAGTTCTTC,CASSQGVAMIGNEQFF
NA,TRBJ2-3,TRBD1,TRBV4-3,TGCGCCAGCAGCCCCCGGACAGGGTATGGAGATACGCAGTATTTT,CASSPRTGYGDTQYF